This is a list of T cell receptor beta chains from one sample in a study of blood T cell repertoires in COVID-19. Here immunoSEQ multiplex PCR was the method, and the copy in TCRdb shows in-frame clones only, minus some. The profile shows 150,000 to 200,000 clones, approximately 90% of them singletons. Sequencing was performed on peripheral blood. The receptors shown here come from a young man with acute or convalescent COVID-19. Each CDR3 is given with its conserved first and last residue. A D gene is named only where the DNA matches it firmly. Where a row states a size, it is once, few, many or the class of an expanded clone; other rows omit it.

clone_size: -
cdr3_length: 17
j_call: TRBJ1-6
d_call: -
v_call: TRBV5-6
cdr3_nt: TGTGCCAGCAGCCCGGCCGGTATGCGGGGAGGGGATTCACCCCTCCACTTT
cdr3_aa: CASSPAGMRGGDSPLHF

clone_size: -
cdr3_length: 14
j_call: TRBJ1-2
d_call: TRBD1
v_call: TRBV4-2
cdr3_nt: TGTGCCAGCAGCCAGAACAGGGGGGACTATGGCTACACCTTC
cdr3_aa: CASSQNRGDYGYTF

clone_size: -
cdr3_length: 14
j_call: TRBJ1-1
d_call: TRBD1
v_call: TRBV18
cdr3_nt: TGTGCCAGCTCATACAGGGGCGAGAGCACTGAAGCTTTCTTT
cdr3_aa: CASSYRGESTEAFF

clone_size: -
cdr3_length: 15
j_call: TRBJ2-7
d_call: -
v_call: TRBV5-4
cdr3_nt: TGTGCCAGCAGCTTTGGGGGCCCGGTATTCTACGAGCAGTACTTC
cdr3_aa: CASSFGGPVFYEQYF

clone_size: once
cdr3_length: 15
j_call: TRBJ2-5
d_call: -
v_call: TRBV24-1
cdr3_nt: TGTGCCACCAGTGATGCGGCCGGGAACCAAGAGACCCAGTACTTC
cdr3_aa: CATSDAAGNQETQYF

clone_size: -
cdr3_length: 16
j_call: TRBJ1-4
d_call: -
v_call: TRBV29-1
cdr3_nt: TGCAGCGTTCTCCCTGCTCAGGCCTCCTTTAATGAAAAACTGTTTTTT
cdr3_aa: CSVLPAQASFNEKLFF

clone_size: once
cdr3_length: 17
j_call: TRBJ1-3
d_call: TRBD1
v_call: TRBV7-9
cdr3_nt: TGTGCCAGCAGCTACCGGACAGGGGGCATCTCTGGAAACACCATATATTTT
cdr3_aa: CASSYRTGGISGNTIYF

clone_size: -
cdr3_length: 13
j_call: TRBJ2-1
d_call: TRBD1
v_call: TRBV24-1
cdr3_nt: TGTGCCACCAGTGACCTGAGACAGGGGAAGCAGTTCTTC
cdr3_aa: CATSDLRQGKQFF

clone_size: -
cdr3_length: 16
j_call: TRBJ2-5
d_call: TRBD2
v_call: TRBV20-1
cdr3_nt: TGCAGTGCTAGTCCCTACTTCCTAGCGGGTGAAGAGACCCAGTACTTC
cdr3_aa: CSASPYFLAGEETQYF

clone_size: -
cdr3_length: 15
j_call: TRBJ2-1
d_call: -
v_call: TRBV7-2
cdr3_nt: TGTGCCAGCAGCCGTAGCTCTGGGGAGTCCGATGAGCAGTTCTTC
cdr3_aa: CASSRSSGESDEQFF

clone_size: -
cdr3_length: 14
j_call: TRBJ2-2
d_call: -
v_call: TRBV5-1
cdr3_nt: TGCGCCAGCAGCTCGGGACTTAACACCGGGGAGCTGTTTTTT
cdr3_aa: CASSSGLNTGELFF

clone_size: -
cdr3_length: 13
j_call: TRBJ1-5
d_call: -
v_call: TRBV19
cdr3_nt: TGTGCCAGTAGTATTACAGGCAATCAGCCCCAGCATTTT
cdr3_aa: CASSITGNQPQHF

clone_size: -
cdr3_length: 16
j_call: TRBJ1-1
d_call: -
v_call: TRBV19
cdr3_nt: TGTGCCAACCTCTCGGGGGGTGGAAGTTATCACACTGAAGCTTTCTTT
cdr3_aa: CANLSGGGSYHTEAFF

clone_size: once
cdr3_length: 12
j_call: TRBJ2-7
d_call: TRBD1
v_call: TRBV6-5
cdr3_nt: TGTGCCAGCAGACAGGGGGCGTACGAGCAGTACTTC
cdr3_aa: CASRQGAYEQYF

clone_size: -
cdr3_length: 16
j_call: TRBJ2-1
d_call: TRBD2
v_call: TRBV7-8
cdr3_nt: TGTGCCAGCAGCGGGGGGGTTGGGTACTCCTACAATGAGCAGTTCTTC
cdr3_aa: CASSGGVGYSYNEQFF

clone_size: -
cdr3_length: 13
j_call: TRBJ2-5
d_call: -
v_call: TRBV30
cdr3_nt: TGTGCCTGGAGTGTACGAGGGGGTGAGACCCAGTACTTC
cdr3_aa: CAWSVRGGETQYF

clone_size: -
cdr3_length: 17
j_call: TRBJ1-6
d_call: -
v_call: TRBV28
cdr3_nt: TGTGCCAGCAGAGCCGGGACTAGGCTGAACAGATCTTCACCCCTCCACTTT
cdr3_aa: CASRAGTRLNRSSPLHF

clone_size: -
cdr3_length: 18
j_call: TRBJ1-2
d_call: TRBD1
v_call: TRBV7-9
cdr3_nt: TGTGCCAGCAGCTCCGACGGGACAGGGGGCATCCCCCCCTATGGCTACACCTTC
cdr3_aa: CASSSDGTGGIPPYGYTF

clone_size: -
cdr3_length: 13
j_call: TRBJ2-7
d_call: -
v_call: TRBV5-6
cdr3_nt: TGTGCCAGCAGCTTGGCAGGGTCCTACGAGCAGTACTTC
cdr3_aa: CASSLAGSYEQYF

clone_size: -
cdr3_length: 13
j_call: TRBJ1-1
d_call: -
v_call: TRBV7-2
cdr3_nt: TGTGCCAGCAGCTTCGGCGGAAACACTGAAGCTTTCTTT
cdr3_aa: CASSFGGNTEAFF

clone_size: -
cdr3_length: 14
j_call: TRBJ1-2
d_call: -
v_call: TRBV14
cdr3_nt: TGTGCCAGCAGCCAAGACCCAGGGGACTATGGCTACACCTTC
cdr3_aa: CASSQDPGDYGYTF

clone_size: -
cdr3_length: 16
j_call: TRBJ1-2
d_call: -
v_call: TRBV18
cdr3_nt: TGTGCCAGCTCACCCAGGACAGTCCTCGAAGGCTATGGCTACACCTTC
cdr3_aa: CASSPRTVLEGYGYTF

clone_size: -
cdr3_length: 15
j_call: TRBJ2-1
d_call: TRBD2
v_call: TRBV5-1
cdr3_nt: TGCGCCAGCAGCCTGGGAGGGAGCTCCTACAATGAGCAGTTCTTC
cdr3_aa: CASSLGGSSYNEQFF

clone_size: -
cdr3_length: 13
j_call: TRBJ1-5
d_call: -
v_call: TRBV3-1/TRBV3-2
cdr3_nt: TGTGCCAGCAGTCCAAATCTTCAGGGGCCCCAGCATTTT
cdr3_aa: CASSPNLQGPQHF

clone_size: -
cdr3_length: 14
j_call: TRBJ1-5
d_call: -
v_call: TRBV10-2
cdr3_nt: TGCGCCAGCAGCGACTGGCAGAGCAATCAGCCCCAGCATTTT
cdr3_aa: CASSDWQSNQPQHF

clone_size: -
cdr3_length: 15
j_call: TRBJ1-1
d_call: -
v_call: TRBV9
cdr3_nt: TGTGCCAGCAAGAGTGAAGAAATTTTCAACACTGAAGCTTTCTTT
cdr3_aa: CASKSEEIFNTEAFF

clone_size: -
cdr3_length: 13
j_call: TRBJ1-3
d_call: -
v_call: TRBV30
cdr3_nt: TGTGCCTGGACCCACACCTCTGGAAACACCATATATTTT
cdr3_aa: CAWTHTSGNTIYF

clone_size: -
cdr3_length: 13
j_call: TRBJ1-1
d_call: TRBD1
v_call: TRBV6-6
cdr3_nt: TGTGCCAGCAGGGTTCAGGGGGCCACTGAAGCTTTCTTT
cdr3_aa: CASRVQGATEAFF

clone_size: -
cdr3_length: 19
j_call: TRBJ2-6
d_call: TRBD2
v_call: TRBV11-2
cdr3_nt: TGTGCCAGCAGCCGGATGGGACTAGCGGGCAGCTCTGGGGCCAACGTCCTGACTTTC
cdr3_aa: CASSRMGLAGSSGANVLTF

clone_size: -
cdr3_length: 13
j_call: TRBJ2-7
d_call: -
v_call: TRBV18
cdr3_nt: TGTGCCAGCTCACAAACAGGGACCTACGAGCAGTACTTC
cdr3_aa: CASSQTGTYEQYF

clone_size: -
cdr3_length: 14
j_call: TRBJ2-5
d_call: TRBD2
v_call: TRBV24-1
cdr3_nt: TGTGCCACCAGTGACCCGCGGGGGCAAGAGACCCAGTACTTC
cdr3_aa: CATSDPRGQETQYF

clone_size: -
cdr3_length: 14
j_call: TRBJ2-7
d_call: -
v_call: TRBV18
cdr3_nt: TGTGCCAGCCGCGATACCGGGAGTGGAAACGAGCAGTACTTC
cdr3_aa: CASRDTGSGNEQYF

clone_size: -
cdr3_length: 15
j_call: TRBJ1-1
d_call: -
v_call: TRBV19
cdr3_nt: TGTGCCAGTAGTGTGCGAGGGCCGAGGAACACTGAAGCTTTCTTT
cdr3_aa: CASSVRGPRNTEAFF

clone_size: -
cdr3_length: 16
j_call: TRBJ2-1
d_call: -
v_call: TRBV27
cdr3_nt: TGTGCCAGCAGTACCCAACAGGGTTGGTCAATGGCTGAGCAGTTCTTC
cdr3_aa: CASSTQQGWSMAEQFF

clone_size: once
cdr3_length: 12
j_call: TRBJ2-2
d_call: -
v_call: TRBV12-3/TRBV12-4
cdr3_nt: TGTGCCAGCAGTTTTGGGCCCGGGGAGCTGTTTTTT
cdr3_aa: CASSFGPGELFF

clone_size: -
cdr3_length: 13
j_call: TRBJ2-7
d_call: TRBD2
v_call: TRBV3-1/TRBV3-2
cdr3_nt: TGTGCCAGCAGCCAAGCGGGAGGCCACGAGCAGTACTTC
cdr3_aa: CASSQAGGHEQYF

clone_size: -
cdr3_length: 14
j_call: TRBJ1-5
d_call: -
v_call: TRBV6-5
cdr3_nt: TGTGCCAGCAGAAAACGGCCCGAGGGCCAGCCCCAGCATTTT
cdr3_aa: CASRKRPEGQPQHF

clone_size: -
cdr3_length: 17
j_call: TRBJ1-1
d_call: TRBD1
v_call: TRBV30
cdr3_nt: TGTGCCTGGAGTGGTACTTTGGATGGACAGGGAAGCACTGAAGCTTTCTTT
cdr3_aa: CAWSGTLDGQGSTEAFF

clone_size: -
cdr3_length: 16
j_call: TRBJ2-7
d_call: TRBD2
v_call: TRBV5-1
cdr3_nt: TGCGCCAGCAGCTTGAGAGGCGGGGGGCCGGGGTACGAGCAGTACTTC
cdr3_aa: CASSLRGGGPGYEQYF

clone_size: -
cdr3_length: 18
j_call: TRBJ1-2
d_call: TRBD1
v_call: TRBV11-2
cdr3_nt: TGTGCCAGCAGCTCCGGACAGGGGGGCGTCAACCTCAACTATGGCTACACCTTC
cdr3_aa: CASSSGQGGVNLNYGYTF